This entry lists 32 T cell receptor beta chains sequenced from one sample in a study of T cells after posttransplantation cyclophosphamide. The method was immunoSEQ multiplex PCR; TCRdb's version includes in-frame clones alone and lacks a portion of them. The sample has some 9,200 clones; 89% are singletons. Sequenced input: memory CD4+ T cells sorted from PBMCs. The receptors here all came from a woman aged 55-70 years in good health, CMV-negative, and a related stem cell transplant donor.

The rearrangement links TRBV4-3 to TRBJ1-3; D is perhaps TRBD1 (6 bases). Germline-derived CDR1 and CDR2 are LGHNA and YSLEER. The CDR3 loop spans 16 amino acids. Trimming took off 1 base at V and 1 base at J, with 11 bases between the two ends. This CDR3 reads CASSQATGSSGNTIYF. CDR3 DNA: TGCGCCAGCAGCCAAGCCACAGGGTCATCTGGAAACACCATATATTTT.

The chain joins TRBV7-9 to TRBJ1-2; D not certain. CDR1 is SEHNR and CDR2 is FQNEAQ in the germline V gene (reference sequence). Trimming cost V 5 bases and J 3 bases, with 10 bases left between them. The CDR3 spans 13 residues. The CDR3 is CASSPYLDYGYTF. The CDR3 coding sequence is TGTGCCAGCAGCCCTTATTTAGACTATGGCTACACCTTC. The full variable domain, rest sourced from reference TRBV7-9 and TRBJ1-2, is DTGVSQNPRHKITKRGQNVTFRCDPISEHNRLYWYRQTLGQGPEFLTYFQNEAQLEKSRLLSDRFSAERPKGSFSTLEIQRTEQGDSAMYLCASSPYLDYGYTFGSGTRLTVV.

The CDR3 protein is CASSLGQGLEAFF. In nucleotides, the CDR3 is TGTGCCAGCTCACTGGGACAGGGGCTTGAAGCTTTCTTT. This chain links TRBV18 with TRBJ1-1; 10 bases fit TRBD1. V lost 4 bases, J lost 7 bases, and 3 bases stayed unmatched. The CDR3 runs to 13 residues. The germline CDR1 and CDR2 sequences are KGHSH and LQKENI. The full variable domain, in which reference TRBV18 and TRBJ1-1 provide the parts outside the CDR3, is NAGVMQNPRHLVRRRGQEARLRCSPMKGHSHVYWYRQLPEEGLKFMVYLQKENIIDESGMPKERFSAEFPKEGPSILRIQQVVRGDSAAYFCASSLGQGLEAFFGQGTRLTVV.

The CDR3 protein is CASSPRGRVRDSGNTIYF. CDR3 sequence (DNA): TGTGCCAGCTCACCGCGCGGCAGGGTGAGAGACTCTGGAAACACCATATATTTT. The genes are TRBV18 and TRBJ1-3, with D perhaps TRBD1 (5 bases). The CDR3 runs to 18 residues. Germline CDR1 reads KGHSH; CDR2 reads LQKENI. The V and J ends lost 3 bases and 0 bases respectively, with 18 bases between them.

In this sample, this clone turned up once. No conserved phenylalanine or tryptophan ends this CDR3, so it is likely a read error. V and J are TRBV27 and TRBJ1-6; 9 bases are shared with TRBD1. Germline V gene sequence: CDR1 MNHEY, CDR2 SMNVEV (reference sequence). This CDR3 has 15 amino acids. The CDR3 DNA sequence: TGTGCCAGCAGTACGGGACAGGGTCCAAATTCCCCCCTCCACTCT. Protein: CASSTGQGPNSPLHS.

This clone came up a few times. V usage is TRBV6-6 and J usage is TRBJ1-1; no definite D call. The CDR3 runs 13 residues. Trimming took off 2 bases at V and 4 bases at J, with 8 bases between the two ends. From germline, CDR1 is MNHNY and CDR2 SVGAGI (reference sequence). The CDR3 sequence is CASSYEVITEAFF. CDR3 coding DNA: TGTGCCAGCAGTTACGAGGTAATCACTGAAGCTTTCTTT.

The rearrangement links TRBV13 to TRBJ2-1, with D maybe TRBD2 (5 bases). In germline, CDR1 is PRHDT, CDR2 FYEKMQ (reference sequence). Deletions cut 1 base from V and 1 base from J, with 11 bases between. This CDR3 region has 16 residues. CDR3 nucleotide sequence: TGTGCCAGCAGCTTAGTAGGACTCCCTTCCTACAATGAGCAGTTCTTC. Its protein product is CASSLVGLPSYNEQFF.

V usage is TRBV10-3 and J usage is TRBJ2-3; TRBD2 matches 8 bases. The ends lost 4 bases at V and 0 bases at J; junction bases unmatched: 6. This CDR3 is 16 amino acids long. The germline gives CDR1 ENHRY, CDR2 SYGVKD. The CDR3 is CAISGRLATSTDTQYF. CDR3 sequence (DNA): TGTGCCATCAGTGGGAGACTAGCGACAAGCACAGATACGCAGTATTTT.

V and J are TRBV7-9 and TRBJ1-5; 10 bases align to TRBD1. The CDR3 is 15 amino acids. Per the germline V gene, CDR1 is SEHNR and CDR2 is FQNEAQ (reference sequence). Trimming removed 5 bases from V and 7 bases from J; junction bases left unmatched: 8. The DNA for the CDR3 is TGTGCCAGCAGCCCGACAGGGGGCGTCGGGCAGCCCCAGCATTTT. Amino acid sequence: CASSPTGGVGQPQHF.

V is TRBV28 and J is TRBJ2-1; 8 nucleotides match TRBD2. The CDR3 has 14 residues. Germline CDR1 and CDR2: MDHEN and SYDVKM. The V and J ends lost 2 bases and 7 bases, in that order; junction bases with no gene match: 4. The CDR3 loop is CASSLAGGGNEQFF. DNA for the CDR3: TGTGCCAGCAGTTTAGCGGGGGGCGGGAATGAGCAGTTCTTC.

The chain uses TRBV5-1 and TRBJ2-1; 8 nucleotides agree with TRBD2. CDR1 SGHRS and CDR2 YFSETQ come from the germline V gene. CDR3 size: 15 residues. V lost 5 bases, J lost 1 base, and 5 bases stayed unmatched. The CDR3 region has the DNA TGCGCCAGCAGACGCGGGGGGTGGTCCTACAATGAGCAGTTCTTC. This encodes CASRRGGWSYNEQFF. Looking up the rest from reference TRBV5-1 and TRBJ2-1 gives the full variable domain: KAGVTQTPRYLIKTRGQQVTLSCSPISGHRSVSWYQQTPGQGLQFLFEYFSETQRNKGNFPGRFSGRQFSNSRSEMNVSTLELGDSALYLCASRRGGWSYNEQFFGPGTRLTVL.

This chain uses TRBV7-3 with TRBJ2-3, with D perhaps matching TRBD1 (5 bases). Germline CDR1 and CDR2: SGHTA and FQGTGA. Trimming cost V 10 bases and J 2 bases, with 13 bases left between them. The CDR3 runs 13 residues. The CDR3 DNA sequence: TGTGCCACCAGGGCATCGAACACAGATACGCAGTATTTT. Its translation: CATRASNTDTQYF.

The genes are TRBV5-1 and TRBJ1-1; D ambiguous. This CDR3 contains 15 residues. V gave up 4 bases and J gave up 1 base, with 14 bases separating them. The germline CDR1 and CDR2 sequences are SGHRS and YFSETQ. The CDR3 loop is CASSRPQDRNTEAFF. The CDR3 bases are TGCGCCAGCAGCCGGCCTCAGGATAGGAACACTGAAGCTTTCTTT.

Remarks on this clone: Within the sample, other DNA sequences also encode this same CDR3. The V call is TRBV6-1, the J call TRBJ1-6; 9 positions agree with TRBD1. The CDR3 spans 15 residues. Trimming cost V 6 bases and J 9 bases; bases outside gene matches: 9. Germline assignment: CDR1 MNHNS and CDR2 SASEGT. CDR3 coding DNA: TGTGCCAGCAGAGAGACAGGGGGAATTAGTTCACCCCTCCACTTT. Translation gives CASRETGGISSPLHF.

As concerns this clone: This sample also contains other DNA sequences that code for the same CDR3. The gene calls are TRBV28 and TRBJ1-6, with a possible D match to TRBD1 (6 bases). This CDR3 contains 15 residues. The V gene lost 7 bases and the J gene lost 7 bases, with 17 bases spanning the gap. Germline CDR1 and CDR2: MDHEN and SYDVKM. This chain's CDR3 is CASKLGGAKNSPLHF. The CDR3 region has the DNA TGTGCCAGCAAACTAGGGGGGGCCAAAAATTCACCCCTCCACTTT.

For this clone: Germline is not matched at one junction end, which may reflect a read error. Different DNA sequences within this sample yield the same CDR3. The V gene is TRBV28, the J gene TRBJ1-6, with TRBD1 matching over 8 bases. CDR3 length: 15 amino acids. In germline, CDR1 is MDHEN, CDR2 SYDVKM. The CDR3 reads CASSLWTGDNSPLHF. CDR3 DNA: TGTGCCAGCAGTTTATGGACAGGGGATAATTCCCCCCTCCACTTT.

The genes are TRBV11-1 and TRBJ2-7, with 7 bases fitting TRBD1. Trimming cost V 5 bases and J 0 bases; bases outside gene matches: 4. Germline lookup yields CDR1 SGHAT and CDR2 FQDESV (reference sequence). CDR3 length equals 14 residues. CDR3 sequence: CASSPGGSSYEQYF. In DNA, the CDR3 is TGTGCCAGCAGCCCAGGGGGAAGCTCCTACGAGCAGTACTTC.

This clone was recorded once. CDR3 sequence reads: CASSRGGGETQYF. The CDR3 DNA reads as TGCGCCAGCAGCAGGGGGGGAGGAGAGACCCAGTACTTC. The genes are TRBV5-1 and TRBJ2-5; tentatively, D is TRBD2 (7 bases). The V gene lost 4 bases and the J gene lost 4 bases, with 11 bases spanning the gap. The CDR3 is 13 amino acids. Germline CDR1 SGHRS, CDR2 YFSETQ. Together with reference TRBV5-1 and TRBJ2-5, the CDR3 gives the full variable domain: KAGVTQTPRYLIKTRGQQVTLSCSPISGHRSVSWYQQTPGQGLQFLFEYFSETQRNKGNFPGRFSGRQFSNSRSEMNVSTLELGDSALYLCASSRGGGETQYFGPGTRLLVL.

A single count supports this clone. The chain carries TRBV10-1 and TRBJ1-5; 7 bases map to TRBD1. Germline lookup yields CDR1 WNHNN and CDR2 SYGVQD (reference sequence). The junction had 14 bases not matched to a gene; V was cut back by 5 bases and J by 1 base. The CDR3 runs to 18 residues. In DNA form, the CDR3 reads TGCGCCAGCAGTCCCCCGTTCAAACAGGGGAAAAGCAATCAGCCCCAGCATTTT. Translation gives CASSPPFKQGKSNQPQHF.

CDR3 sequence reads: CASSVADSGATGELFF. The CDR3 DNA follows: TGTGCCAGCAGCGTAGCTGATTCGGGAGCCACCGGGGAGCTGTTTTTT. V gene TRBV9 combines with J gene TRBJ2-2, with D possibly TRBD2 on 6 matching bases. From germline, CDR1 is SGDLS and CDR2 YYNGEE. V lost 0 bases and J lost 4, with 13 bases in between. CDR3 length: 16 residues. The variable domain in full, completed from reference TRBV9 and TRBJ2-2, reads DSGVTQTPKHLITATGQRVTLRCSPRSGDLSVYWYQQSLDQGLQFLIQYYNGEERAKGNILERFSAQQFPDLHSELNLSSLELGDSALYFCASSVADSGATGELFFGEGSRLTVL.

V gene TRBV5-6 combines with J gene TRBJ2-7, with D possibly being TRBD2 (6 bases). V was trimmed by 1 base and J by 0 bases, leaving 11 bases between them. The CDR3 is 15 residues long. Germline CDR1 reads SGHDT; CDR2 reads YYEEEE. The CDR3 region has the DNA TGTGCCAGCAGCTTGTGGGGGACTTACTCCTACGAGCAGTACGTC. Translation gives CASSLWGTYSYEQYV.

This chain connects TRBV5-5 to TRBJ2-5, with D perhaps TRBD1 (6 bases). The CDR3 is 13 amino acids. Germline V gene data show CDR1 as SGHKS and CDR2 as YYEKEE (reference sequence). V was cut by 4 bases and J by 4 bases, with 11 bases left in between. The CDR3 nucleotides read TGTGCCAGCAGCCCCGTGGACAGAGAGACCCAGTACTTC. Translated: CASSPVDRETQYF.

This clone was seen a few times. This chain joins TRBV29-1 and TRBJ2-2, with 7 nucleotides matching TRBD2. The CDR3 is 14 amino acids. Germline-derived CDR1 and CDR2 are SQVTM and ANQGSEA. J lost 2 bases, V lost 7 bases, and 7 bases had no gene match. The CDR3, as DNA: TGCAGCGCCAAGGGGAGGGTTAACACCGGGGAGCTGTTTTTT. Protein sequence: CSAKGRVNTGELFF.

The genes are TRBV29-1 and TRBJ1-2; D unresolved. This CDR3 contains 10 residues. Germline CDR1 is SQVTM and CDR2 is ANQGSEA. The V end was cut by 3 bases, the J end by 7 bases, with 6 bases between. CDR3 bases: TGCAGCGTTGATGCAGGTGGCTACACCTTC. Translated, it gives CSVDAGGYTF.

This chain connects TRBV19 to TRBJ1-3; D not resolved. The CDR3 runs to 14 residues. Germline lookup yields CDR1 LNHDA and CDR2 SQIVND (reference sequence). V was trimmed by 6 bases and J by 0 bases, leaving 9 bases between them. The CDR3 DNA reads TGTGCCAGTAGAGCTACAGTCTCTGGAAACACCATATATTTT. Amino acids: CASRATVSGNTIYF.

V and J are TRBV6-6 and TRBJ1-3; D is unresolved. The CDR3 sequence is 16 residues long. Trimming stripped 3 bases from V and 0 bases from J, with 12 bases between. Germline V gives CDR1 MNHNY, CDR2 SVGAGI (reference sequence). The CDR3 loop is CASSYSPPHSGNTIYF. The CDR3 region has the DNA TGTGCCAGCAGTTATAGCCCCCCACACTCTGGAAACACCATATATTTT.

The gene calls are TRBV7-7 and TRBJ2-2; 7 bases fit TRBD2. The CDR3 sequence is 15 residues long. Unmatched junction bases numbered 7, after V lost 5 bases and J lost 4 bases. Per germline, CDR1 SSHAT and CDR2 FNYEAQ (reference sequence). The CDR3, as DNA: TGTGCCAGCAGCCAAGCGCCGGGGGGCACCGGGGAGCTGTTTTTT. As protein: CASSQAPGGTGELFF.

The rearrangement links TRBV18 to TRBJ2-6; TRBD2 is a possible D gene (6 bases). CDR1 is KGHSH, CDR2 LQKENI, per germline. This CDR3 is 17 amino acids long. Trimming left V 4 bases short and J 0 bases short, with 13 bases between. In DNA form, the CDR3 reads TGTGCCAGCTCACTTGGAGGGGTTAGCTCTGGGGCCAACGTCCTGACTTTC. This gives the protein CASSLGGVSSGANVLTF. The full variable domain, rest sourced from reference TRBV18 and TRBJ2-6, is NAGVMQNPRHLVRRRGQEARLRCSPMKGHSHVYWYRQLPEEGLKFMVYLQKENIIDESGMPKERFSAEFPKEGPSILRIQQVVRGDSAAYFCASSLGGVSSGANVLTFGAGSRLTVL.

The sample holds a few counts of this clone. The DNA of the CDR3 is TGTGCCAGCGGGGGACAGGTCCCCTACGAGCAGTACTTC. This codes for CASGGQVPYEQYF. The genes are TRBV2 and TRBJ2-7, with TRBD1 identical over 8 bases. J gave up 2 bases and V 8 bases, and 5 bases lay outside the gene matches. The CDR3 consists of 13 residues. Germline V gene lookup returns CDR1 SNHLY and CDR2 FYNNEI.

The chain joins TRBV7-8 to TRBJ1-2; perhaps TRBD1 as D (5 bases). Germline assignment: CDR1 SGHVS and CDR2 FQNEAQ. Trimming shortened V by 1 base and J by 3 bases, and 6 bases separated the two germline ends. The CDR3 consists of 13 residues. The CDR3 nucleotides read TGTGCCAGCAGCTTAGGGGGCGACTATGGCTACACCTTC. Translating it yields CASSLGGDYGYTF. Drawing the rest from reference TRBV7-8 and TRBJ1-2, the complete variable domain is GAGVSQSPRYKVAKRGQDVALRCDPISGHVSLFWYQQALGQGPEFLTYFQNEAQLDKSGLPSDRFFAERPEGSVSTLKIQRTQQEDSAVYLCASSLGGDYGYTFGSGTRLTVV.

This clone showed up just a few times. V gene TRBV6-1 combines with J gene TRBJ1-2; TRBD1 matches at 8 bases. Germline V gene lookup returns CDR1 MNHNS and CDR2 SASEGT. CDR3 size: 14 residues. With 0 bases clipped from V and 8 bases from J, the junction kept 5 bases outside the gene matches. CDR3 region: CASSEAPGGRGYTF. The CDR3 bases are TGTGCCAGCAGTGAAGCCCCAGGGGGCCGGGGCTACACCTTC.

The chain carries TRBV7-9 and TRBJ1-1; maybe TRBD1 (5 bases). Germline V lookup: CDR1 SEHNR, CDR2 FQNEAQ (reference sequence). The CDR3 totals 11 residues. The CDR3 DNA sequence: TGTGCACTGGGGGGGAACACTGAAGCTTTCTTT. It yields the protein CALGGNTEAFF.